These 16 T cell receptor beta chains came from one sample sequenced in a study of Ad26.COV2.S vaccination and SARS-CoV-2 variants. TCRdb keeps only in-frame clones here, not all; method: immunoSEQ multiplex PCR. Of some 190,000 clones listed, around 88% were seen once; the top ten hold 5.9%. The specimen was peripheral blood, collected after recovery from COVID-19. Receptors originate from a human donor who had recovered from COVID-19.

V is TRBV29-1 and J is TRBJ1-1; 7 bases fit TRBD1. Per the germline V gene, CDR1 is SQVTM and CDR2 is ANQGSEA. The CDR3 has 13 amino acids. The V gene end was trimmed by 4 bases and the J gene end by 4 bases; junction bases not matched to a gene: 6. CDR3 protein: CSVGGQVGTEAFF. The CDR3 region has the DNA TGCAGCGTTGGAGGACAGGTGGGCACTGAAGCTTTCTTT.

V is TRBV11-2 and J is TRBJ2-7; D may be TRBD1 (5 bases). Germline CDR1 and CDR2: SGHAT and FQNNGV. There are 12 residues in the CDR3. V lost 5 bases and J 2 bases, leaving 7 bases between the germline ends. The CDR3 spells CASSKGAYEQYF. CDR3 nucleotides: TGTGCCAGCAGCAAAGGGGCCTACGAGCAGTACTTC.

The rearrangement links TRBV12-5 to TRBJ2-1; 7 nucleotides match TRBD2. Trimming removed 5 bases from V and 7 bases from J; junction bases left unmatched: 8. CDR3 length: 14 residues. CDR1 LGHNT and CDR2 FRNRAP come from the germline V gene. This CDR3 is CASGPPGRGNEQFF. The CDR3 nucleotides read TGTGCTAGTGGTCCGCCAGGGAGGGGAAATGAGCAGTTCTTC.

This clone appeared a single time. The chain is built from TRBV5-4 and TRBJ2-2; 8 positions agree with TRBD2. This CDR3 is built from 15 residues. Germline V gene sequence: CDR1 SGHNT, CDR2 YYREEE (reference sequence). V was pared by 5 bases and J by 5 bases, with 8 bases of the junction left unmatched. The CDR3 DNA follows: TGTGCCAGCAGATCCGGGACTAGGGGGACCGGGGAGCTGTTTTTT. Its translation: CASRSGTRGTGELFF.

The chain is built from TRBV19 and TRBJ1-3, with D hard to call. CDR1 is LNHDA and CDR2 is SQIVND in the germline V gene (reference sequence). Deletions cut 10 bases from V and 7 bases from J, with 17 bases between. This CDR3 is built from 13 residues. Here the CDR3 DNA reads TGTGCCACCGGATCATCGTACCGGAACACCATATATTTT. Translating gives CATGSSYRNTIYF.

The CDR3 sequence: CASSPGGTSPYNEQFF. For the CDR3, the DNA is TGTGCCAGCAGCCCAGGAGGGACTTCACCCTACAATGAGCAGTTCTTC. This chain connects TRBV4-2 to TRBJ2-1, with D tentatively TRBD2 (6 bases). CDR1 and CDR2 (germline): LGHNA, YNFKEQ. The CDR3 runs to 16 residues. The ends were cut back, 4 bases at V and 2 bases at J, with 15 bases in the middle.

The chain employs TRBV18 and TRBJ1-3; no definite D call. Between the trimmed V and J ends, which lost 2 bases and 4 bases, there was a span of 9 bases. This CDR3 comprises 14 residues. The germline gives CDR1 KGHSH, CDR2 LQKENI. CDR3 in amino acids: CASSPNVQGNTIYF. The CDR3 DNA is TGTGCCAGCTCACCAAACGTTCAGGGAAACACCATATATTTT.

V gene TRBV7-9 combines with J gene TRBJ1-3, with TRBD1 identical over 7 bases. This CDR3 contains 17 residues. J lost 2 bases, V lost 2 bases, and 9 bases had no gene match. CDR1 and CDR2 (germline): SEHNR, FQNEAQ (reference sequence). In DNA form, the CDR3 reads TGTGCCAGCAGCTTACGGTCCGCAGGGGGGCCTGGAAACACCATATATTTT. As protein: CASSLRSAGGPGNTIYF.

The chain recombines TRBV10-2 with TRBJ2-7; D is unresolved. The CDR3 length is 12 residues. Germline V CDR1 and CDR2: WSHSY, SAAADI. V lost 8 bases and J 0 bases, leaving 8 bases between the germline ends. The CDR3 DNA sequence: TGCGCCAGCTCGGCCAGCTCCTACGAGCAGTACTTC. This translates into CASSASSYEQYF.

A word on this clone: Additional DNA sequences in this sample encode the identical CDR3. This chain links TRBV7-8 with TRBJ2-7; the D gene could be TRBD1 or TRBD2 (5 bases each). Per the germline V gene, CDR1 is SGHVS and CDR2 is FQNEAQ. V dropped 1 base and J dropped 4 bases, with 11 bases sitting between them. This CDR3 comprises 14 residues. This CDR3 is CASSLVRESYEQYF. The CDR3, as DNA: TGTGCCAGCAGCTTAGTCAGGGAGTCGTACGAGCAGTACTTC.

The J gene is TRBJ2-7, the V gene TRBV11-2; 7 positions match TRBD2. CDR3 length equals 15 residues. V trimming: 0 bases; J trimming: 5 bases; junction bases outside the gene matches: 7. Looked up from germline, CDR1 is SGHAT and CDR2 is FQNNGV. The chain's CDR3 is CASSLDRVGRNEQYF. The CDR3 region has the DNA TGTGCCAGCAGCTTAGATCGGGTCGGGAGGAACGAGCAGTACTTC.

This clone was seen a few times. The gene calls are TRBV29-1 and TRBJ1-1, with 7 nucleotides matching TRBD1. This CDR3 is built from 12 residues. Germline V lookup: CDR1 SQVTM, CDR2 ANQGSEA. The junction had 4 bases not matched to a gene; V was cut back by 5 bases and J by 4 bases. CDR3 in amino acids: CSVQTGVTEAFF. The CDR3 DNA reads as TGCAGCGTTCAAACAGGGGTCACTGAAGCTTTCTTT.

The genes are TRBV6-5 and TRBJ2-3; D is undetermined. Deletions cut 7 bases from V and 2 bases from J, with 13 bases between. This CDR3 contains 14 residues. From germline, CDR1 is MNHEY and CDR2 SVGAGI. The CDR3 sequence: CASNQVWTTDTQYF. The CDR3 DNA reads as TGTGCCAGCAACCAGGTTTGGACCACAGATACGCAGTATTTT.

This sequence joins TRBV19 and TRBJ1-2; D remains ambiguous. This CDR3 has 12 residues. From germline, CDR1 is LNHDA and CDR2 SQIVND (reference sequence). V dropped 3 bases and J dropped 7 bases, with 9 bases sitting between them. The CDR3 spells CASSIGGLGYTF. CDR3 in DNA: TGTGCCAGTAGTATCGGTGGGCTTGGCTACACCTTC.

CDR3 amino acids: CASSLAGTGRSYTF. CDR3 sequence (DNA): TGTGCCAGCAGCTTAGCGGGGACAGGGCGAAGCTACACCTTC. The V call is TRBV7-9, the J call TRBJ1-2; 9 bases agree with TRBD1. V dropped 0 bases and J dropped 9; count of bases not matched to a gene: 5. This CDR3 spans 14 amino acids. Per the germline V gene, CDR1 is SEHNR and CDR2 is FQNEAQ (reference sequence).

V usage is TRBV6-6 and J usage is TRBJ2-7; TRBD1 matches at 9 bases. The J segment lost 4 bases and the V segment lost 4 bases, leaving 8 bases of the junction unmatched. The CDR3 is made up of 15 amino acids. The germline V gene has CDR1 MNHNY and CDR2 SVGAGI (reference sequence). The CDR3 loop reads CASSSQGARIYEQYF. The CDR3 DNA reads TGTGCCAGCAGTTCACAGGGGGCGCGTATTTACGAGCAGTACTTC.